A single sample is the source of the 18 T cell receptor beta chains below, sequenced in a study of CD8 T cells in ankylosing spondylitis. TCRdb re-analysed the 5' RACE reads in MiXCR, keeping a single row per CDR3 protein. The sample contains about 36,000 distinct CDR3 sequences, approximately 6% of which appear only once. What was sequenced was blood, either unsorted or a sorted T cell fraction (not recorded which). Every receptor here comes from a male donor with ankylosing spondylitis or in good health (not recorded which).

This clonotype came up a few times. V usage is TRBV29-1 and J usage is TRBJ2-7; no reliable D call. The length of the CDR3 is 13 residues. Trimming cost V 6 bases and J 2 bases, with 14 bases left between them. The germline V gene encodes CDR1 SQVTM and CDR2 ANQGSEA. The CDR3 bases are TGCAGCGTCGCGATGACTGGGGCCTACGAGCAGTACTTC. It specifies CSVAMTGAYEQYF.

At least ten counts were recorded for this clonotype. The chain couples TRBV5-5 to TRBJ1-4; TRBD1 agrees at 10 bases. The V and J ends lost 4 bases and 8 bases, in that order; junction bases with no gene match: 8. The CDR3 sequence is 15 residues long. Germline loops: CDR1 SGHKS, CDR2 YYEKEE (reference sequence). The CDR3 sequence: CASSRRQGAWEKLFF. The CDR3 DNA is TGTGCCAGCAGCAGGAGACAGGGGGCCTGGGAAAAACTGTTTTTT.

A few counts support this clonotype. The chain links TRBV6-5 to TRBJ2-7, with D perhaps matching TRBD1 or TRBD2 (5 bases each). The germline V gene encodes CDR1 MNHEY and CDR2 SVGAGI. V was cut by 7 bases and J by 0 bases, with 13 bases left in between. The CDR3 spans 14 residues. As DNA, the CDR3 is TGTGCCAGCAACTACGGGACCGGCTCCTACGAGCAGTACTTC. The encoded protein is CASNYGTGSYEQYF.

This clonotype was seen at least ten times. The chain couples TRBV12-3 or TRBV12-4 to TRBJ2-7; 11 bases match TRBD1. The length of the CDR3 is 14 residues. V was clipped by 5 bases and J by 1 base; unmatched bases: 1. The CDR3 DNA reads as TGTGCCAGCAGTGGGACAGGGGGTTCCTACGAGCAGTACTTC. Amino acid sequence: CASSGTGGSYEQYF.

This clonotype was seen ten or more times. The V gene is TRBV11-3, the J gene TRBJ2-1; 10 nucleotides match TRBD1. This CDR3 region has 13 residues. Germline assignment: CDR1 SGHNT and CDR2 YENEEA. The junction had 2 bases not matched to a gene; V was cut back by 3 bases and J by 9 bases. The CDR3 region is CASSLGQGSEQFF. The CDR3 DNA reads as TGTGCCAGCAGCTTGGGACAGGGGAGTGAGCAGTTCTTC.

Many counts were recorded for this clonotype. V is TRBV6-5 and J is TRBJ1-1; TRBD1 matches at 7 bases. J was trimmed by 4 bases and V by 0 bases; bases with no gene match: 2. Per the germline V gene, CDR1 is MNHEY and CDR2 is SVGAGI. The CDR3 contains 14 residues. CDR3 DNA sequence: TGTGCCAGCAGTTACTCGGAGGGGGCCACTGAAGCTTTCTTT. Protein: CASSYSEGATEAFF.

Many counts were recorded for this clonotype. The chain has TRBV5-1 and TRBJ1-5; tentatively, D is TRBD1 (5 bases). Trimming cost V 4 bases and J 7 bases, with 15 bases left between them. Germline assignment: CDR1 SGHRS and CDR2 YFSETQ. The CDR3 covers 14 residues. The DNA for the CDR3 is TGCGCCAGCAGCCCAGGGAGAGGGGACCAGCCCCAGCATTTT. It is translated as CASSPGRGDQPQHF.

This clonotype was seen repeatedly, ten times or more. The chain recombines TRBV5-1 with TRBJ2-3; TRBD1 agrees at 8 bases. The CDR3 loop spans 16 amino acids. The germline CDR1 and CDR2 sequences are SGHRS and YFSETQ. V was pared by 2 bases and J by 3 bases, with 8 bases of the junction left unmatched. The CDR3 here is CASSLEGRGRTDTQYF. Written as DNA, the CDR3 is TGCGCCAGCAGCTTAGAGGGCAGGGGGCGAACAGATACGCAGTATTTT.

This clonotype was found many times. The chain joins TRBV20-1 to TRBJ1-2; D not resolved. CDR1 is DFQATT, CDR2 SNEGSKA, per germline (reference sequence). The CDR3 runs to 12 residues. V lost 0 bases and J 3 bases, leaving 5 bases between the germline ends. The chain's CDR3 is CSARDTDYGYTF. CDR3 DNA sequence: TGCAGTGCTAGAGACACAGACTATGGCTACACCTTC.

At least ten counts were recorded for this clonotype. The rearrangement joins TRBV5-1 to TRBJ2-7, with TRBD2 matching 8 bases. The V gene end was trimmed by 4 bases and the J gene end by 0 bases; junction bases not matched to a gene: 6. Per the germline V gene, CDR1 is SGHRS and CDR2 is YFSETQ. The CDR3 contains 15 residues. The CDR3 nucleotides read TGCGCCAGCAGCACGAGCGGGAGCACCTCCTACGAGCAGTACTTC. It codes for CASSTSGSTSYEQYF.

The chain employs TRBV18 and TRBJ1-1; 12 bases are a match to TRBD1. CDR3 length equals 15 residues. The ends lost 3 bases at V and 4 bases at J; junction bases unmatched: 3. CDR1 KGHSH and CDR2 LQKENI come from the germline V gene. In DNA form, the CDR3 reads TGTGCCAGCTCACCCGGGACAGGGGGCTTCACTGAAGCTTTCTTT. Translated: CASSPGTGGFTEAFF.

This clonotype was recorded many times. J is TRBJ1-1 and V is TRBV5-1, with a weak D call TRBD1 (5 bases). Germline CDR1 reads SGHRS; CDR2 reads YFSETQ. With 3 bases removed from V and 0 bases from J, the gap between germline ends came to 15 bases. The CDR3 has 16 residues. CDR3 loop: CASSSLGGNMNTEAFF. The CDR3 nucleotides are TGCGCCAGCAGCTCTCTCGGGGGGAACATGAACACTGAAGCTTTCTTT.

The sample holds many counts of this clonotype. The chain carries TRBV11-1 and TRBJ2-7; TRBD1 agrees at 9 bases. From germline, CDR1 is SGHAT and CDR2 FQDESV (reference sequence). With V trimmed by 3 bases and J by 4 bases, 7 bases remained unmatched. The CDR3 covers 15 residues. The CDR3 protein is CASSFSGQGFYEQYF. CDR3 in DNA: TGTGCCAGCAGCTTTTCGGGACAGGGTTTTTACGAGCAGTACTTC.

There are many counts of this clonotype. The V and J genes are TRBV6-1 and TRBJ2-4; 13 nucleotides match TRBD2. With 5 bases clipped from V and 7 bases from J, the junction kept 2 bases outside the gene matches. Germline assignment: CDR1 MNHNS and CDR2 SASEGT. The CDR3 is made up of 14 amino acids. CDR3 residues: CASSRTSGSNIQYF. CDR3 DNA sequence: TGTGCCAGCAGTCGGACTAGCGGGAGTAACATTCAGTACTTC.

The genes are TRBV11-2 and TRBJ2-6, with 9 nucleotides matching TRBD1. The ends lost 5 bases at V and 1 base at J; junction bases unmatched: 9. Germline CDR1 SGHAT, CDR2 FQNNGV. This CDR3 spans 18 amino acids. CDR3 nucleotide sequence: TGTGCCAGCAGCGTCCGGGACAGGGTATTATCTGGGGCCAACGTCCTGACTTTC. Its translation is CASSVRDRVLSGANVLTF. Variable domain in full (rest from reference TRBV11-2 and TRBJ2-6): EAGVAQSPRYKIIEKRQSVAFWCNPISGHATLYWYQQILGQGPKLLIQFQNNGVVDDSQLPKDRFSAERLKGVDSTLKIQPAKLEDSAVYLCASSVRDRVLSGANVLTFGAGSRLTVL.

The table lists this clonotype with many counts. This rearrangement joins TRBV24-1 to TRBJ1-5, with D hard to call. Trimming took 2 bases from V and 1 from J, leaving 5 bases between them. This CDR3 is 14 amino acids long. CDR1 and CDR2 (germline): KGHDR, SFDVKD. The CDR3 DNA reads TGTGCCACCAGTGATTCGGACAGCAATCAGCCCCAGCATTTT. Translation gives CATSDSDSNQPQHF.

This clonotype was seen ten or more times. This CDR3 reads CASSWDPQAAYEQYF. The CDR3, as DNA: TGCGCCAGCAGCTGGGACCCACAGGCAGCCTACGAGCAGTACTTC. The chain joins TRBV5-1 to TRBJ2-7; D tentatively reads TRBD1 or TRBD2 (5 bases each). Trimming left V 3 bases short and J 2 bases short, with 15 bases between. The CDR3 is made up of 15 amino acids. The V gene's germline CDR1 is SGHRS and CDR2 YFSETQ.

This clonotype was counted at least ten times. This sequence joins TRBV6-1 and TRBJ1-6, with D maybe TRBD1 (5 bases). V was shortened by 2 bases and J by 3 bases, with 8 bases between the two germline ends. CDR3 length: 15 amino acids. Germline V gene data show CDR1 as MNHNS and CDR2 as SASEGT. This chain's CDR3 is CASSERQGYNSPLHF. The DNA of the CDR3 is TGTGCCAGCAGTGAACGGCAGGGCTATAATTCACCCCTCCACTTT.